The source of this TCR beta chain is a study of T cell changes during pregnancy in multiple sclerosis. Germline values: CDR1 SGHTA, CDR2 FQGTGA. Trimming took 0 bases from V and 3 from J, leaving 5 bases between them. CDR3 size: 13 residues. The repertoire was sequenced with immunoSEQ multiplex PCR; TCRdb's copy has only in-frame clones and lacks some. The sample yields some 49,000 clones, 90% seen once. This receptor was identified in a female donor in good health, enrolled as a control in a pregnancy study. The sample was peripheral blood, taken after pregnancy. The chain couples TRBV7-3 to TRBJ2-5; unclear D gene. CDR3 residues: CASSLTAEETQYF. CDR3 coding DNA: TGTGCCAGCAGCTTAACAGCTGAAGAGACCCAGTACTTC.